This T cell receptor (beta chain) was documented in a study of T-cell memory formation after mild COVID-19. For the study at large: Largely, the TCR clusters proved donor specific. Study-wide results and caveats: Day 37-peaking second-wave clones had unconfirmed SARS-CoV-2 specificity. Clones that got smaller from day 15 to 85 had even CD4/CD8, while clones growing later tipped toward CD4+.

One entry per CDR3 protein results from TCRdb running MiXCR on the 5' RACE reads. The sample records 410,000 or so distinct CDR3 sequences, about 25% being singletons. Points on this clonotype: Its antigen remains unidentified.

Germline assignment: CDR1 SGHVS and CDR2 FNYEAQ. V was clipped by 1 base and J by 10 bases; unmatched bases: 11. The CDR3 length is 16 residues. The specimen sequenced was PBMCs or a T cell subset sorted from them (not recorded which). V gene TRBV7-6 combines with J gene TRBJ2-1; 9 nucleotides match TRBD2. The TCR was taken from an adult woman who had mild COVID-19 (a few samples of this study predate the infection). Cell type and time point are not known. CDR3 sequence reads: CASSLGSLAGPREQFF. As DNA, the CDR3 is TGTGCCAGCAGCTTAGGTAGTCTAGCGGGGCCCAGGGAGCAGTTCTTC. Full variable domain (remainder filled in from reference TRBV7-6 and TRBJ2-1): GAGVSQSPRYKVTKRGQDVALRCDPISGHVSLYWYRQALGQGPEFLTYFNYEAQQDKSGLPNDRFSAERPEGSISTLTIQRTEQRDSAMYRCASSLGSLAGPREQFFGPGTRLTVL.